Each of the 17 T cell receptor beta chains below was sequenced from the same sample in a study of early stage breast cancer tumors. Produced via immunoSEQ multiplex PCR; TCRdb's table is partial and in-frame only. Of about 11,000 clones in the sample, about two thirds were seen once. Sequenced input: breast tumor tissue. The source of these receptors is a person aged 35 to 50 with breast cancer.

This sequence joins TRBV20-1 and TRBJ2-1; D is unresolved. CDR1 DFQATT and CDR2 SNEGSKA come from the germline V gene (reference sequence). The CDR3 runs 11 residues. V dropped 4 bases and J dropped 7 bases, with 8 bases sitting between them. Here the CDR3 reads CSAMPGNEQFF. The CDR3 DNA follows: TGCAGTGCTATGCCCGGGAATGAGCAGTTCTTC.

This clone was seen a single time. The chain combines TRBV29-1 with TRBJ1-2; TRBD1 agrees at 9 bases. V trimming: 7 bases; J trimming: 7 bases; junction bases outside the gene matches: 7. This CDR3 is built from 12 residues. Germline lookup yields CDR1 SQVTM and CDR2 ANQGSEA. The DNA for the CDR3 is TGCAGCGGCGGACAGGGGTTCGGTGGCTACACCTTC. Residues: CSGGQGFGGYTF.

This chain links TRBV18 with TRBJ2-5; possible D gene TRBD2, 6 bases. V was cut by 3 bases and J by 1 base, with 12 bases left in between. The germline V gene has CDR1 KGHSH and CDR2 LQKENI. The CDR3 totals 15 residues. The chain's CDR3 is CASSPGGLLQETQYF. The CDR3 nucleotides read TGTGCCAGCTCACCCGGGGGACTCCTCCAAGAGACCCAGTACTTC.

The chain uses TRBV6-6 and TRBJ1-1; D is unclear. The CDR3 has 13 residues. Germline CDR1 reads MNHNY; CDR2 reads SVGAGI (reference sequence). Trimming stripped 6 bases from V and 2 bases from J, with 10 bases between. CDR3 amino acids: CASRKALNTEAFF. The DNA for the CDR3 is TGTGCCAGCAGGAAGGCTCTTAACACTGAAGCTTTCTTT.

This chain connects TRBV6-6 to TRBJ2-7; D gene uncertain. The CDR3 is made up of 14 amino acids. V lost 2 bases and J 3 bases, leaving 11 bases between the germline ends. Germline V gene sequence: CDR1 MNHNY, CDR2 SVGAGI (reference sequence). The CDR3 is CASSYVGGNYEQYF. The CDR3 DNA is TGTGCCAGCAGTTACGTCGGTGGGAACTACGAGCAGTACTTC.

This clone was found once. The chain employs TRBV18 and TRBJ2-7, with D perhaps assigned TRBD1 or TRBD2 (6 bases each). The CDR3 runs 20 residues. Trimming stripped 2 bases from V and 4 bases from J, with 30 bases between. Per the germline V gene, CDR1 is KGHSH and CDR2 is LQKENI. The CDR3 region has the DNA TGTGCCAGCTCACCAACGACTCCGACAGGTGGGGCGGGAATGAGGTACGAGCAGTACTTC. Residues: CASSPTTPTGGAGMRYEQYF.

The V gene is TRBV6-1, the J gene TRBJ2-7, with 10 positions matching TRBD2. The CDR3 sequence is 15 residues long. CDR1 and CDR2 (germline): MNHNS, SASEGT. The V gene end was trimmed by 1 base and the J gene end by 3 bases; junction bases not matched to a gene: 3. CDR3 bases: TGTGCCAGCAGTGAAGAGGCTAGCGGGAGCTACGAGCAGTACTTC. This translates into CASSEEASGSYEQYF.

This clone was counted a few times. CDR3 residues: CSAGGASGSSEQFF. DNA of the CDR3: TGCAGCGCGGGAGGGGCTAGCGGGAGTAGTGAGCAGTTCTTC. The chain carries TRBV29-1 and TRBJ2-1, with 10 bases identical to TRBD2. With 7 bases clipped from V and 9 bases from J, the junction kept 12 bases outside the gene matches. Per germline, CDR1 SQVTM and CDR2 ANQGSEA. The CDR3 runs to 14 residues.

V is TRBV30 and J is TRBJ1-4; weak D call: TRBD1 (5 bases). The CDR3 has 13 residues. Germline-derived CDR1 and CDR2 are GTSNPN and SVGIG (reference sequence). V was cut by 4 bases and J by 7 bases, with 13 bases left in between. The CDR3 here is CAWNSQGGEKLFF. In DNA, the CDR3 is TGTGCCTGGAATAGCCAGGGCGGTGAAAAACTGTTTTTT. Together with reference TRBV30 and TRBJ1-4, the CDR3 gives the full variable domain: SQTIHQWPATLVQPVGSPLSLECTVEGTSNPNLYWYRQAAGRGLQLLFYSVGIGQISSEVPQNLSASRPQDRQFILSSKKLLLSDSGFYLCAWNSQGGEKLFFGSGTQLSVL.

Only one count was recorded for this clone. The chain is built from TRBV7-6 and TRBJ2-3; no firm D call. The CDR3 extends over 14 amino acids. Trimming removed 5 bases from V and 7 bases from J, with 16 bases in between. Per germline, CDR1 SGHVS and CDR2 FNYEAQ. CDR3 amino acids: CASSAPLTLNTQYF. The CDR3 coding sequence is TGTGCCAGCAGCGCCCCATTGACGCTAAATACGCAGTATTTT. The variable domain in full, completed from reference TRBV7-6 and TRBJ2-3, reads GAGVSQSPRYKVTKRGQDVALRCDPISGHVSLYWYRQALGQGPEFLTYFNYEAQQDKSGLPNDRFSAERPEGSISTLTIQRTEQRDSAMYRCASSAPLTLNTQYFGPGTRLTVL.

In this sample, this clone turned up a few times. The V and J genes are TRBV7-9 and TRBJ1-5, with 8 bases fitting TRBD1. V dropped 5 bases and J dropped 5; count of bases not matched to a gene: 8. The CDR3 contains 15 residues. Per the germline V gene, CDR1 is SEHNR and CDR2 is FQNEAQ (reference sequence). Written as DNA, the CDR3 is TGTGCCAGCAGCCCAGGACAGGGTGGCGATCAGCCCCAGCATTTT. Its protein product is CASSPGQGGDQPQHF. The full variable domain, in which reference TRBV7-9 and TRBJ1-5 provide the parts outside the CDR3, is DTGVSQNPRHKITKRGQNVTFRCDPISEHNRLYWYRQTLGQGPEFLTYFQNEAQLEKSRLLSDRFSAERPKGSFSTLEIQRTEQGDSAMYLCASSPGQGGDQPQHFGDGTRLSIL.

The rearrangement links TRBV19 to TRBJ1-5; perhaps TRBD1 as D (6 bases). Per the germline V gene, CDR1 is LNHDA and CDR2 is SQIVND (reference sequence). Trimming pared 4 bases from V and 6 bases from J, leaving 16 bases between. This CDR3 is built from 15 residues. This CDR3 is CASSSGTSLGQPQHF. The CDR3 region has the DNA TGTGCCAGTAGTAGCGGGACAAGTTTGGGTCAGCCCCAGCATTTT.

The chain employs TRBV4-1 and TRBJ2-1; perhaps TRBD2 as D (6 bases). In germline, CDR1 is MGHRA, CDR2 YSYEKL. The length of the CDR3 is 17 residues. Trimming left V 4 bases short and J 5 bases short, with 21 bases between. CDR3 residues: CASSLGGAIGVHNEQFF. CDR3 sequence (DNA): TGCGCCAGCAGCCTTGGAGGGGCTATTGGTGTCCACAATGAGCAGTTCTTC.

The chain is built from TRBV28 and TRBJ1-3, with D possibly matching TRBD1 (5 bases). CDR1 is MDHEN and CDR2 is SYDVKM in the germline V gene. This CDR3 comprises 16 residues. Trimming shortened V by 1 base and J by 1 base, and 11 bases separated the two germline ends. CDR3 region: CASSLFGGSSGNTIYF. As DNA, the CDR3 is TGTGCCAGCAGTTTATTTGGGGGTAGTTCTGGAAACACCATATATTTT.

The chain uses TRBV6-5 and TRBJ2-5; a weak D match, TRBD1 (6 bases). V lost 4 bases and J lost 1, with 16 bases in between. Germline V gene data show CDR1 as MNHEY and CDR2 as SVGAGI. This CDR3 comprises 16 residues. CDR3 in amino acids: CASSSSLTGLQETQYF. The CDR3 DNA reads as TGTGCCAGCAGTTCCTCATTGACAGGCCTCCAAGAGACCCAGTACTTC.

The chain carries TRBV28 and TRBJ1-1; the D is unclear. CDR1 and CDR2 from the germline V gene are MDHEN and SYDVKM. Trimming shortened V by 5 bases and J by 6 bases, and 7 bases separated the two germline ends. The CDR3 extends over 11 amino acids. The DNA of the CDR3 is TGTGCCAGCAGTCGATTCTCTGAAGCTTTCTTT. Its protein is CASSRFSEAFF.

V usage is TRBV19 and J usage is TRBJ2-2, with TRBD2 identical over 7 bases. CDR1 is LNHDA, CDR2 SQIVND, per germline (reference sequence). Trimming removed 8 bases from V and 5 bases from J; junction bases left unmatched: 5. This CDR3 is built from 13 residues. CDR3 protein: CASAREETGELFF. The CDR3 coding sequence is TGTGCCAGTGCCCGGGAGGAGACCGGGGAGCTGTTTTTT.